A single sample gave rise to the 15 T cell receptor beta chains below, sequenced in a study of T-cell reconstitution after alpha-beta-depleted transplantation in children. Unique molecular identifiers were incorporated during preparation of the TCRbeta library. TCRdb fed the PCR reads into MiXCR, producing one record per CDR3 protein. The sample records approximately 130,000 distinct CDR3 sequences, about 9.6% being singletons. Here the sequenced sample was PBMCs, mostly from graft donor cells, taken 180 days after TCRalphabeta/CD19-depleted stem cell transplant. These receptors were taken from a girl less than two years old who had a stem cell transplant for combined immunodeficiency, so the T cells may come from the graft donor.

As DNA, the CDR3 is TGCAGTGCTGAAAGCCGACAAGTTGACATTCAGTACTTC. This translates into CSAESRQVDIQYF. The chain joins TRBV20-1 to TRBJ2-4; no firm D call. The ends were cut back, 5 bases at V and 8 bases at J, with 16 bases in the middle. Germline values: CDR1 DFQATT, CDR2 SNEGSKA (reference sequence). This CDR3 is 13 amino acids long.

This clonotype was seen more than once but under ten times. The chain couples TRBV14 to TRBJ2-3, with D uncertain. The CDR3 loop spans 12 amino acids. Between the trimmed V and J ends, which lost 0 bases and 7 bases, there was a span of 5 bases. The V gene's germline CDR1 is SGHDN and CDR2 FVKESK. Here the CDR3 DNA reads TGTGCCAGCAGCCAAGATTCAAATACGCAGTATTTT. It yields the protein CASSQDSNTQYF.

This clonotype appeared many times. This rearrangement joins TRBV6-5 to TRBJ1-2; D perhaps matches TRBD1 (5 bases). This CDR3 has 14 residues. Germline V gene data show CDR1 as MNHEY and CDR2 as SVGAGI. Trimming pared 0 bases from V and 5 bases from J, leaving 10 bases between. CDR3: CASSYSSGRYGYTF. As DNA, the CDR3 is TGTGCCAGCAGTTACTCCTCAGGGCGTTATGGCTACACCTTC.

This clonotype was picked up a small number of times. The V gene is TRBV5-1, the J gene TRBJ1-2, with no clear D. CDR1 is SGHRS, CDR2 YFSETQ, per germline. The CDR3 consists of 13 residues. Trimming removed 0 bases from V and 5 bases from J, with 8 bases in between. Here the CDR3 reads CASSLAGVYGYTF. The CDR3 DNA sequence: TGCGCCAGCAGCTTGGCTGGGGTTTATGGCTACACCTTC.

Many counts were recorded for this clonotype. The V call is TRBV7-2, the J call TRBJ1-4, with 7 bases matching TRBD1. The CDR3 consists of 15 residues. The V and J ends lost 5 bases and 5 bases, in that order; junction bases with no gene match: 8. From germline, CDR1 is SGHTA and CDR2 FQGNSA. For the CDR3, the DNA is TGTGCCAGCAGCGCATACAGGGGAGGGAATGAAAAACTGTTTTTT. This sequence encodes CASSAYRGGNEKLFF.

This clonotype was seen only a few times. The V call is TRBV4-2, the J call TRBJ2-3; weak D call: TRBD1 (6 bases). Germline CDR1 and CDR2: LGHNA and YNFKEQ. CDR3 size: 15 residues. The V gene lost 1 base and the J gene lost 3 bases, with 11 bases spanning the gap. The CDR3 nucleotides read TGTGCCAGCAGCCAAGCGTATAGGGGGACAGATACGCAGTATTTT. It specifies CASSQAYRGTDTQYF.

The rearrangement links TRBV5-1 to TRBJ2-1; TRBD2 aligns across 11 bases. CDR1 is SGHRS and CDR2 is YFSETQ in the germline V gene. This CDR3 comprises 16 residues. The junction had 4 bases not matched to a gene; V was cut back by 5 bases and J by 0 bases. DNA for the CDR3: TGCGCCAGCAGTCACCTAGCGGGGGGCTCCTACAATGAGCAGTTCTTC. The encoded protein is CASSHLAGGSYNEQFF.

This clonotype has ten or more counts. The V and J genes are TRBV12-3 or TRBV12-4 and TRBJ1-2; D call uncertain. The V end lost 4 bases, the J end lost 4 bases, and 7 bases lay between the germline ends. CDR3 length equals 12 residues. The CDR3 DNA is TGTGCCAGCAGTTCCCTCGGCTATGGCTACACCTTC. The encoded protein is CASSSLGYGYTF.

V gene TRBV20-1 combines with J gene TRBJ2-7; D remains unclear. V shed 1 base and J shed 6 bases, with 7 bases lying between them. Germline CDR1 reads DFQATT; CDR2 reads SNEGSKA (reference sequence). CDR3 length: 11 residues. The CDR3 spells CSARAPGEQYF. In nucleotides, the CDR3 is TGCAGTGCTAGAGCCCCAGGCGAGCAGTACTTC.

The rearrangement uses TRBV20-1 and TRBJ1-5; D possibly corresponds to TRBD1 (5 bases). CDR3 length: 14 amino acids. V was shortened by 5 bases and J by 2 bases, with 13 bases between the two germline ends. Germline loops: CDR1 DFQATT, CDR2 SNEGSKA (reference sequence). CDR3 nucleotides: TGCAGTGCTTCAACAGGTTCGGGCAATCAGCCCCAGCATTTT. Amino acids: CSASTGSGNQPQHF.

The chain employs TRBV7-9 and TRBJ2-7; 7 bases fit TRBD2. The length of the CDR3 is 13 residues. Trimming took 7 bases from V and 4 from J; bases not matched to a gene: 7. Germline loops: CDR1 SEHNR, CDR2 FQNEAQ (reference sequence). The CDR3 DNA reads TGTGCCAGCACAACGGGGGGAATATACGAGCAGTACTTC. The encoded protein is CASTTGGIYEQYF.

This clonotype was detected a few times. This chain links TRBV18 with TRBJ2-7, with D uncertain. Germline V CDR1 and CDR2: KGHSH, LQKENI. V was shortened by 4 bases and J by 1 base, with 14 bases between the two germline ends. The CDR3 loop spans 15 amino acids. The CDR3 sequence is CASSLSGRPSYEQYF. CDR3 nucleotides: TGTGCCAGCTCACTTTCAGGTCGGCCATCCTACGAGCAGTACTTC.

The rearrangement joins TRBV7-8 to TRBJ2-3; D remains ambiguous. Per the germline V gene, CDR1 is SGHVS and CDR2 is FQNEAQ. This CDR3 is built from 16 residues. Deletions cut 1 base from V and 0 bases from J, with 11 bases between. The CDR3 DNA reads TGTGCCAGCAGCTTAGTTAGGGTAAAAAGCACAGATACGCAGTATTTT. Its translation is CASSLVRVKSTDTQYF.

This clonotype was seen a few times. The chain employs TRBV27 and TRBJ2-1, with D perhaps TRBD1 (6 bases). The V gene's germline CDR1 is MNHEY and CDR2 SMNVEV (reference sequence). CDR3 length equals 14 residues. Trimming stripped 1 base from V and 2 bases from J, with 6 bases between. The CDR3 region has the DNA TGTGCCAGCAGTTTATGGGGGCCCTACAATGAGCAGTTCTTC. Its protein product is CASSLWGPYNEQFF.

This clonotype was seen repeatedly, ten times or more. The V and J genes are TRBV12-3 or TRBV12-4 and TRBJ2-4; the D is unclear. The CDR3 covers 11 residues. Trimming stripped 6 bases from V and 2 bases from J, with 2 bases between. CDR3 protein: CASSPKNIQYF. In DNA form, the CDR3 reads TGTGCCAGCAGCCCCAAAAACATTCAGTACTTC.